This T cell receptor beta chain was captured by sequencing in a study of siplizumab effects on memory and regulatory T cells. General observations from the study: The mean Treg-derived percentage of mappable alloreactive CD4+ clones was 65% to 75% with siplizumab compared with 25% to 30% in controls. There were only a minor fraction of alloreactive clones that mapped to unstimulated subsets. Naive T cell populations appeared to exhibit greater diversity than memory cells and appeared to be major alloresponse contributors.

Generated by immunoSEQ multiplex PCR, the TCRdb table keeps only in-frame clones and is missing some. The sample lists nearly 85,000 clones; around 95% were seen once. With regard to this clone: The antigen is not known.

Specimen: CD8+ T cells sorted from blood. The clonotype was recovered from a human donor in good health.

DNA for the CDR3: TGTGCCAGCAGCTTAGGCCCCAAGGGCTCCTACAATGAGCAGTTCTTC. It translates to CASSLGPKGSYNEQFF. V and J are TRBV13 and TRBJ2-1, with D unclear. The germline V and J ends were trimmed by 0 bases and 0 bases, with 9 bases remaining between them. The CDR3 spans 16 residues. The germline CDR1 and CDR2 sequences are PRHDT and FYEKMQ (reference sequence).